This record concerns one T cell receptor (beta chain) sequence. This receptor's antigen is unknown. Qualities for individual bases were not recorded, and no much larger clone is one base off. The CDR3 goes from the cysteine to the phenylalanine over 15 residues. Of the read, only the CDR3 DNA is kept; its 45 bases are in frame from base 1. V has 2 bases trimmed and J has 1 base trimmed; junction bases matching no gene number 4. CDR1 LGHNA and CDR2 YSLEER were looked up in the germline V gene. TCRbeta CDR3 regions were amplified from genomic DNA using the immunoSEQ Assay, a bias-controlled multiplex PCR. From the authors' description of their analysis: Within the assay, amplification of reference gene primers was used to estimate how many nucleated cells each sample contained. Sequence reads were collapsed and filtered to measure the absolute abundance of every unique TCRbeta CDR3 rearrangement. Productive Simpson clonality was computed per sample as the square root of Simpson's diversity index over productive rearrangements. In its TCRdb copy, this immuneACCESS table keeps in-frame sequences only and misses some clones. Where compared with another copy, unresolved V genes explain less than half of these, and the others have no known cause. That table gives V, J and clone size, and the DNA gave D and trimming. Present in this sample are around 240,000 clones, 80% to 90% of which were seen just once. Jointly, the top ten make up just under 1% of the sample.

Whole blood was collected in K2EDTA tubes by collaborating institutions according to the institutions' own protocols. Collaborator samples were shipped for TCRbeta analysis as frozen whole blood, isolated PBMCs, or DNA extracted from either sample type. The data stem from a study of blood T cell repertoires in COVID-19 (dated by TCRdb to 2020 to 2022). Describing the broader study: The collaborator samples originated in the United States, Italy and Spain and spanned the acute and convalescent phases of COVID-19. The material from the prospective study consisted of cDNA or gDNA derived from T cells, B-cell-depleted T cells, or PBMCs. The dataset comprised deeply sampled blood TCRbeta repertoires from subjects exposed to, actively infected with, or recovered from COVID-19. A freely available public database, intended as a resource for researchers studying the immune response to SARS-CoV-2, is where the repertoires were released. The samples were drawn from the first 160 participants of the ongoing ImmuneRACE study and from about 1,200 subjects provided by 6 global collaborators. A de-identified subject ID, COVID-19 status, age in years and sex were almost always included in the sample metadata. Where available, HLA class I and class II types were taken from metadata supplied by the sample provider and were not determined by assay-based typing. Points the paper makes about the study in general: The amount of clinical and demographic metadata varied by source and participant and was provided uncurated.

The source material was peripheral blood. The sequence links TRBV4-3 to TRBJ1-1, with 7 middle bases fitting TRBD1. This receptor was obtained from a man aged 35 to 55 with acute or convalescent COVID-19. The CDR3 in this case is CASSQLTGANTEAFF. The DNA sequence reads TGCGCCAGCAGCCAACTAACAGGGGCGAACACTGAAGCTTTCTTT.